This T cell receptor (beta chain) is from a study of shared clonotypes between healthy human individuals (TCRdb year 2020). Background for the entire study: A few men and two women, aged 18 to 49 years, made up the cohort. Leukapheresis yielded between about 0.94 and 8.9 billion PBMCs per donor. To increase sequencing depth and limit assay-specific biases, TCR repertoire library preparation and sequencing were carried out by different laboratories using diverse techniques. For each donor, CD4 naive and CD4 memory were each given three plates, CD8 naive was given two plates, and CD8 memory was given one plate. To estimate repertoire size and how much clonotypes are shared between individuals, the study performed deep sequencing of blood TCR repertoires from five healthy adults. On the study overall, not on this receptor specifically: Sampling was limited to blood, and TCR repertoires in tissue likely differ from TCR repertoires in blood. Pairwise subsampling indicated that sequencing depth was expected to affect the degree of clonotype sharing among donors. Across several donors, approximately 5% of naive CD4, roughly 3.5% of naive CD8, around 2.1% of memory CD4, and around 0.4% of memory CD8 clonotypes were shared. Because the study included a small number of donors, the genetic and exposure-history diversity represented was limited. Clonotypes shared by all four sorted-subset donors showed higher generation probabilities than non-shared clonotypes. Rarefaction of sorted-subset datasets indicated incomplete sequencing despite the large sequencing depth. Larger estimated clonotype richness was generally found for naive subsets than for memory subsets.

The donors were healthy, HIV-negative adults who had no recently reported acute infections or vaccinations. All donors were Caucasian adults living in Nashville, Tennessee, USA. Magnetic negative selection was used to enrich CD4+ T cells, after which naive cells were positively selected on CD45RA and the negative fraction became the memory subset. After blood collection by leukapheresis, PBMCs were isolated using Ficoll-Histopaque density gradient centrifugation and then cryopreserved in the vapor phase of liquid nitrogen. Analytical flow cytometry was used to check the purity and quantity of every magnetically sorted T cell population. Genomic DNA was isolated from every sorted fraction and measured by UV absorbance on a Nanodrop 2000c. In the case of this clone: This clone's antigen is unknown. No much larger clone exists at a distance of one base, and base qualities are not known.

Using the deep immunoSEQ assay, TCR CDR3 regions were amplified from genomic DNA by multiplex PCR. Extracted genomic DNA from each cell subset was distributed evenly across all wells of several immunoSEQ 96-well plates, and each plate was treated as a replicate. For sorted subsets, roughly 200 ng of genomic DNA, equivalent to 30,000 or so T cell genomes, went into each replicate PCR. Purified libraries were quantified with a Qubit 3.0 fluorometer, sized on a Bioanalyzer 2100, and re-quantified with the KAPA Library Quantification kit. Every immunoSEQ 96-well plate was sequenced on a separate single-read 150-cycle Illumina NextSeq 550 flow cell. The original methods were these. Because the immunoSEQ output held only junctional sequences and lacked quality scores, the filtering could not match the filtering applied to full-length reads. Sequences were annotated with PyIR, a Python wrapper for IgBLAST v1.9, using IMGT germline references to assign V/J genes and CDR3. Reads were removed for weak V/J assignments (E-value above 1e-6), missing CDR3, stop codons, out-of-frame junctions, or ambiguous translated residues. V3J clonotypes were defined as sequences sharing an identical inferred V gene, J gene, and CDR3 amino acid sequence. Percentage overlap between repertoires was calculated by dividing the number of shared unique clonotypes by the size of the smaller repertoire. RTK rarefaction, the Chao1 estimator, and Recon v2.1 estimates of unobserved clonotypes were used to assess repertoire richness. Generation probabilities for all TCRbeta clonotypes obtained by the gDNA method from a handful of donors were computed using OLGA. The table was pulled from immuneACCESS by TCRdb, which kept in-frame rearrangements only. Such tables lose some clones; where checked, under half of the loss comes from unresolved V genes, and the rest has no known cause. V, J and clone size derive from that table, while D and trimming were established from the DNA sequence. For this sample the table gives roughly 1,100,000 clones, of which under 80% were detected only once. Over 1.3% of the sample comes from the top ten.

The germline V gene (reference sequence) provides CDR1 GTSNPN and CDR2 SVGIG. At the junction V is shortened by 5 bases and J by 3 bases; bases outside the gene matches: 15. The CDR3, from cysteine to phenylalanine, totals 17 residues. Kept here is only the CDR3 DNA, which spans 51 bases and is read in frame from base 1. The receptor chain draws on TRBV30 and TRBJ2-3; TRBD2 matches 9 bases in the middle. The receptor comes from a man aged 18 to 29 in good health. The sample was memory CD4+ T cells sorted from blood. What this sample's cell subset or site label stands for: CD45RA-negative fraction. The DNA sequence reads TGTGCCTGGGCTAGTGGCGGGAGGGCCTATAGTACAGATACGCAGTATTTT. Its protein reads: CAWASGGRAYSTDTQYF.